What follows describes a single T cell receptor (beta chain). This sample stems from a study of memory CD4+ T cells and cytomegalovirus serostatus. Study context: Of the healthy Belgian adults, under 10 were CMV seropositive and about 24 seronegative.

The V gene lost 5 bases and the J gene lost 7 bases, with 17 bases spanning the gap. Germline V gene sequence: CDR1 GTSNPN, CDR2 SVGIG (reference sequence). CDR3 size: 14 residues. The sort gate was single viable CD3+CD4+CD8-CD45RO+ cells for memory CD4+ T cells. CMV serostatus came from serum IgG against pp150, pp28, p38, p52. Total CD4+ T cells were enriched by CD4 positive selection. TCRdb's copy holds only in-frame clones and misses some; the assay was immunoSEQ multiplex PCR. This sample has more than 35,000 clones, with approximately 78% found just once. The rearrangement joins TRBV30 to TRBJ1-4; D remains ambiguous. The receptor was isolated from an adult in good health and CMV-seronegative. Sequenced material: memory CD4+ T cells from blood. Written as DNA, the CDR3 is TGTGCCTGGGGAAGGTTGGGGTTTGGTGAAAAACTGTTTTTT. As protein: CAWGRLGFGEKLFF.